This TCR beta chain was captured by sequencing in a study of early T cells in non-severe SARS-CoV-2 infection. The germline V gene encodes CDR1 MDHEN and CDR2 SYDVKM. V dropped 8 bases and J dropped 4 bases, with 20 bases sitting between them. The CDR3 loop spans 15 amino acids. TCRdb re-called the 5' RACE reads through MiXCR, storing one row per CDR3 protein. The sample yields more than 65,000 distinct CDR3 sequences, around 13% seen once. The sequenced sample consisted of whole blood. This chain links TRBV28 with TRBJ1-1; D might be TRBD1 (5 bases). This receptor was identified in an adult who was a healthcare worker with PCR-confirmed SARS-CoV-2 infection or an uninfected control (not recorded which). CDR3 region: CASRRLAHGATEAFF. CDR3 coding DNA: TGTGCCAGCCGTCGGCTGGCTCATGGGGCCACTGAAGCTTTCTTT.